This T cell receptor beta chain was sequenced in a study of T cells expressing NK-cell markers. As for the study in general: The TCR beta repertoires originated in sorted CD3+CD56+NKG2C+, CD3+CD56+NKG2C- and CD3+CD56-NKG2C+ T cells.

The authors generated TCR beta cDNA through 5'RACE template switching with UMIs. TCRdb reprocessed the 5' RACE reads; each CDR3 protein has one entry and no DNA is given. This sample's table reports about 550,000 distinct CDR3 sequences. CDR1 is LGHDT, CDR2 YNNKEL, per germline (reference sequence). The CDR3 consists of 16 residues. In the case of this clonotype: Its antigen is undetermined.

Regarding the study as a whole: Among four donors, these clonotypes also ranked first in the CD3+CD56-NKG2C+ fraction.

The TCR was taken from a man aged 18 to 30 in good health. The specimen was blood T cells: a sorted CD56 or NKG2C T cell subset, CD4+ or CD8+ T cells, or bulk PBMC T cells (not recorded which). V usage is TRBV3-1 and J usage is TRBJ2-4; checking the TCRdb D call of TRBD2 is not possible without DNA. This chain's CDR3 is CASSPEGVGGSDIQYF.